The subject of this entry is one TCR beta chain. This clone was seen only once. It has no known antigen specificity. Base qualities were left out, and no much larger clone turns up one base away. This sample stems from a study of beta chain features in type 1 diabetes (dated by TCRdb to the late 2010s). About the study as a whole: Mean age, gender distribution, total cell number and subset yield did not differ between patients and healthy donors. Across all samples, approximately 98,000,000 sorted cells were examined, and cell number per subset correlated strongly with RNA yield. In the study, recently diagnosed type 1 diabetes patients and matched healthy donors were compared on the TCRB repertoires of their sorted circulating CD4+ T cell subsets. Whereas all 30 or so donors provided naive and central memory subsets, regulatory and stem cell-like memory subsets were isolated from just 8 patients and about 8 healthy donors.

Results and caveats for the whole study, not just this receptor: Because cDNA rather than genomic DNA was sequenced, highly expressing activated cells could have been over-represented, although no difference in activation and CD3 levels was found between groups. Patients with type 1 diabetes made fewer insertions and deleted more nucleotides at VDJ recombination sites, implying thymic rearrangement abnormalities. In all four CD4+ subsets, TCRB CDR3 length was moderately but significantly shorter in type 1 diabetes patients. Naive, central memory and regulatory TCRB repertoires appeared to be more similar among patients than among healthy donors. Shorter templates might be favored by PCR, yet because patient and control samples were amplified and corrected together, any such skew would affect both groups equally. Only small numbers of individuals were included in the HLA sub-analyses, which left unresolved whether HLA type had any influence on TCRB rearrangement.

The entire isolated RNA was reverse transcribed using the High Capacity cDNA Reverse Transcription Kit, and thus expressed TCRB transcripts were sequenced. Deep immunoSEQ sequencing was applied to naive, central memory and regulatory T cell samples, giving an average of about 3.4 million total reads per sample. After sorted cells were lysed in RLT buffer, RNA was extracted with DNase-treated RNeasy Micro or Mini kits, with the choice depending on cell number. Each cell subset was processed separately to prevent cross-contamination, with patient and healthy donor samples processed together. Using the immunoSEQ multiplex PCR, TCRB sequences were amplified from cDNA into 87-bp fragments spanning the CDR3 region. Sequencing of the amplicons was performed on the Illumina HiSeq platform. Under the source paper's analysis protocol: Synthetic template baselines were used to correct PCR bias computationally, reads within Hamming distance 2 were collapsed together, and singletons that could not be merged were discarded. By aligning reads against IMGT, V, D and J genes, CDR3 length, and insertions or deletions at six rearrangement sites were assigned. Within each subset, clonotype counts were normalized to sorted cell number, and only after that were true diversity and Gini coefficients computed with the tcR R package. The overlap coefficient, calculated on TCRB nucleotide sequences, was used to measure repertoire sharing. As a proxy for the pre-selection repertoire, out-of-frame TCRB sequences from naive cells were analyzed. In TCRdb, the immuneACCESS table is reduced to in-frame sequences with V and J assigned. These tables do not hold every clone; where another copy was compared, an unresolved V gene accounts for under half, and the others remain unexplained. The DNA gave D and trimming, while V, J and clone size come from that table. The sample yields under 900,000 clones; about a sixth were counted once. Roughly 0.025% of the sample is taken by the ten largest.

From cysteine to phenylalanine, the CDR3 is 15 amino acids long. The CDR3 DNA has 45 bases and is translated from base 1. V has 2 bases trimmed and J has 6 bases trimmed; junction bases matching no gene number 9. In the germline V gene (reference sequence), CDR1 corresponds to LNHDA and CDR2 to SQIVND. Each donor gave one peripheral blood draw, approximately 100 mL on average, collected into heparinised tubes. Naive, central memory, regulatory and stem cell-like memory CD4+ T cells were sorted on a BD FACSAria II using a panel including CD45RO, CCR7, CD25, CD127, CD95 and CD27. Every sorted population had a purity above 95%. Right away, PBMCs were isolated by Lymphoprep density gradient centrifugation and were stained directly, with no culture step. Samples were stained and sorted in pairs, with one healthy donor and one patient per experiment, so that batch effects were minimized.

This TCR was recovered from a woman aged 18-29 years in good health. Sequencing was performed on naive CD4+ T cells from blood. The label giving this sample's cell subset or site can be read as: true naive CD4+ T cells. The chain was built from TRBV19 and TRBJ1-1, with 7 bases in between that match TRBD1. The CDR3 protein sequence reads: CASSILARGSPEAFF. The DNA reads as follows: TGTGCCAGTAGTATATTGGCCAGGGGGTCCCCTGAAGCTTTCTTT.